This entry features one T cell receptor (beta chain) sequence. Per the germline V gene, CDR1 is SGHAT and CDR2 is FQNNGV. There are 16 residues in the CDR3. Trimming at V came to 3 bases and at J to 3 bases, leaving 9 bases not matched to a gene. These data belong to a study of blood T cell repertoires in COVID-19. Study-wide context: From the United States, Italy and Spain came samples of acute and convalescent COVID-19. T cells, B-cell-depleted T cells, or PBMCs supplied cDNA or gDNA.

Individuals aged about 18 to 90 years were recruited from 24 US areas. Clinical histories supplied by participants themselves formed the basis of cohort assignment. Here immunoSEQ multiplex PCR was the method, and the copy in TCRdb shows in-frame clones only, minus some. This table holds 160,000 or so clones, around four fifths found once. This chain connects TRBV11-2 to TRBJ2-3, with 7 bases matching TRBD2. The sequenced sample was PBMCs or T cells enriched from blood (not recorded which). The TCR sequence derives from a woman between 45 and 60 years old who had recovered from COVID-19. Here the CDR3 DNA reads TGTGCCAGCAGCTTGGGGCGGGGGACGTATACAGATACGCAGTATTTT. Translation gives CASSLGRGTYTDTQYF.